The 2 T cell receptor beta chains presented below share a single source sample, sequenced in a study of shared T cell receptors in the human thymus. Libraries were prepared by immunoSEQ multiplex PCR; TCRdb keeps only in-frame clonotypes and omits some of them. This table holds hundreds of thousands of clones, roughly 86% found once. These data are also associated with another study on human thymus T cells.

Sequencing was done on a sample of thymocytes. These receptors were collected from a boy under two years old with a congenital heart defect.

Of note for this clone: The sample contains more than one DNA sequence encoding this CDR3. The genes are TRBV30 and TRBJ2-4; tentatively, D is TRBD1 (6 bases). The CDR3 spans 20 residues. The V end was cut by 0 bases, the J end by 2 bases, with 26 bases between. Germline assignment: CDR1 GTSNPN and CDR2 SVGIG (reference sequence). This CDR3 reads CAWSVGIGKVGQGTKNIQYF. Written as DNA, the CDR3 is TGTGCCTGGAGTGTGGGCATTGGGAAGGTTGGCCAGGGGACCAAAAACATTCAGTACTTC.

The CDR3 coding sequence is TGTGCCAGCGTAGGGCGGGACGGGTCTTTCTACGAGCAGTACTTC. This codes for CASVGRDGSFYEQYF. This rearrangement joins TRBV2 to TRBJ2-7; D perhaps matches TRBD2 (6 bases). The CDR3 runs 15 residues. V lost 8 bases and J lost 3, with 20 bases in between. Per germline, CDR1 SNHLY and CDR2 FYNNEI.